At least ten counts were recorded for the clone carrying this T cell receptor beta chain. The antigen remains undetermined. 5'RACE employing 10-nucleotide random UMIs yielded the cDNA. Whenever a sequencing run was performed, it yielded over 170 million TCR-beta sequences from 15-18 subjects. TCRdb ran MiXCR on the 5' RACE reads and lists one entry per CDR3 protein. The sample records more than 70,000 distinct CDR3 sequences, 15% to 20% being singletons. The V segment lost 2 bases and the J segment 7 bases; nucleotides outside the gene matches: 4. The germline gives CDR1 SNHLY, CDR2 FYNNEI. There are 13 residues in the CDR3. This record comes from a study of neurological immune-mediated disorders. Study observations and caveats: HTLV-1-associated myelopathy ranked highest for TCR clonal expansion and multiple sclerosis lowest, beneath healthy controls. The absence of any CDR3 amino acid sequence shared by expanded clones across subjects suggests that repertoires were private in all groups.

This receptor was obtained from a woman aged 35 to 49 in good health. V is TRBV2 and J is TRBJ1-1; 7 bases agree with TRBD1. The sequencing sample was made of PBMCs. CDR3: CASSELRQGEAFF. The CDR3 nucleotides read TGTGCCAGCAGTGAACTCCGACAGGGTGAAGCTTTCTTT.